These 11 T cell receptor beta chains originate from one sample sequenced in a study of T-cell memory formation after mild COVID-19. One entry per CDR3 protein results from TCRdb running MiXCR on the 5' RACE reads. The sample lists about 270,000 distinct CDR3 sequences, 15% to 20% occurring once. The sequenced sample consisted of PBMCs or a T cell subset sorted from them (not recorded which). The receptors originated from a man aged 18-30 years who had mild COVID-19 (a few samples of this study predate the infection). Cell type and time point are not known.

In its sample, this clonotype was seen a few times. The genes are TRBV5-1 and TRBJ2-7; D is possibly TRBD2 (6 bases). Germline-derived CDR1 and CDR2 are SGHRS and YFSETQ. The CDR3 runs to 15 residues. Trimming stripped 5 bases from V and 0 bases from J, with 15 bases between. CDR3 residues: CASSNGAGPSYEQYF. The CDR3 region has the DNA TGCGCCAGCAGTAATGGAGCGGGTCCCTCCTACGAGCAGTACTTC.

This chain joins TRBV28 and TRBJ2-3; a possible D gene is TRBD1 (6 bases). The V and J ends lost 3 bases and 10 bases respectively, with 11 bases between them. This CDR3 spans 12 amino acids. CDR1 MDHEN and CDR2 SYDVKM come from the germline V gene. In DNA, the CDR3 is TGTGCCAGCAGTTTCAGTGAGGGGGCGCAGTATTTT. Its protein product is CASSFSEGAQYF.

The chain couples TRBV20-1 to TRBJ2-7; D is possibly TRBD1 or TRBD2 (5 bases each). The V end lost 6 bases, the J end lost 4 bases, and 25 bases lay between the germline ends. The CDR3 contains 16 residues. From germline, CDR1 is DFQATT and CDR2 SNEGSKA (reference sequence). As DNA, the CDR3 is TGCAGTGCGTATGAGAGGGGCAGTGGCCAATTATACGAGCAGTACTTC. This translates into CSAYERGSGQLYEQYF.

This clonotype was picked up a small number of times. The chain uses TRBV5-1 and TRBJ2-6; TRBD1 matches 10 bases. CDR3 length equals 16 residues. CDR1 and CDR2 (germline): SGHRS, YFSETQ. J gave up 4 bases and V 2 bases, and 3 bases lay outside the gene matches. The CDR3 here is CASSFGTGAGANVLTF. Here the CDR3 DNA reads TGCGCCAGCAGCTTTGGGACAGGGGCAGGGGCCAACGTCCTGACTTTC.

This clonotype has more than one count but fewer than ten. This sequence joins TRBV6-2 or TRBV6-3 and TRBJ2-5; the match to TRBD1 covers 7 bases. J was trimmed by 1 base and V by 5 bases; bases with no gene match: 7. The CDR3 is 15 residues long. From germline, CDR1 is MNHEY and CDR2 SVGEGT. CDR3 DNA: TGTGCCAGCAGTCAGTCGACAGGGACCCAAGAGACCCAGTACTTC. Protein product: CASSQSTGTQETQYF.

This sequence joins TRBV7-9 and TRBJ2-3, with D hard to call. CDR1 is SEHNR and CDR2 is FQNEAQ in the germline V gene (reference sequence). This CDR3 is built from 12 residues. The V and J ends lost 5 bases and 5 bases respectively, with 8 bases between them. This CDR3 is CASSPIQDTQYF. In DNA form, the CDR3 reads TGTGCCAGCAGCCCCATTCAAGATACGCAGTATTTT.

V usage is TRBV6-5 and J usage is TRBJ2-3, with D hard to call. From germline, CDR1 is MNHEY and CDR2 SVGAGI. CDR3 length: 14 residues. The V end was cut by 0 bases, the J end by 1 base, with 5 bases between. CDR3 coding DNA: TGTGCCAGCAGTTACTCGTTCCGCACAGATACGCAGTATTTT. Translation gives CASSYSFRTDTQYF.

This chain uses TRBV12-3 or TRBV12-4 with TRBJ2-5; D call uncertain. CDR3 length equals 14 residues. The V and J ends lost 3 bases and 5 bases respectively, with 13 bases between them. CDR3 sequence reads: CASSLVGSGETQYF. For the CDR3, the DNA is TGTGCCAGCAGTTTGGTCGGCTCCGGGGAGACCCAGTACTTC.

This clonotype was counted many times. This CDR3 reads CASSLREGDTQYF. The DNA of the CDR3 is TGTGCCAGCAGCTTAAGAGAGGGAGATACGCAGTATTTT. The chain employs TRBV7-3 and TRBJ2-3, with D perhaps TRBD2 (5 bases). Per the germline V gene, CDR1 is SGHTA and CDR2 is FQGTGA. The V gene lost 1 base and the J gene lost 5 bases, with 7 bases spanning the gap. The CDR3 length is 13 residues.

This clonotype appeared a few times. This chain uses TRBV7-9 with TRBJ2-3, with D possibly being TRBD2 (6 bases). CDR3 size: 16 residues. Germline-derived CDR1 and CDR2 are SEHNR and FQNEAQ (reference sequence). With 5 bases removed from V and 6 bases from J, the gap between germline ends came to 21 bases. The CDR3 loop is CASSTRGRGAEDTQYF. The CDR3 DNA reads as TGTGCCAGCAGCACCCGAGGGCGCGGGGCTGAGGATACGCAGTATTTT. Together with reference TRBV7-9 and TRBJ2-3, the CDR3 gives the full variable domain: DTGVSQNPRHKITKRGQNVTFRCDPISEHNRLYWYRQTLGQGPEFLTYFQNEAQLEKSRLLSDRFSAERPKGSFSTLEIQRTEQGDSAMYLCASSTRGRGAEDTQYFGPGTRLTVL.

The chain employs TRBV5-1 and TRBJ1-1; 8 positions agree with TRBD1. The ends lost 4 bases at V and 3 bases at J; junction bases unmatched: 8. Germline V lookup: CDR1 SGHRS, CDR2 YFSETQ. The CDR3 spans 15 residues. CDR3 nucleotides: TGCGCCAGCAGCCCAATAGGACAGGGCGACACTGAAGCTTTCTTT. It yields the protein CASSPIGQGDTEAFF.